This T cell receptor beta chain was retrieved from a study of CD8 T cells in Susac syndrome. Trimming removed 0 bases at V and 5 bases at J, with 10 bases between. This CDR3 is built from 14 residues. Germline CDR1 and CDR2: SGHTA and FQGTGA. cDNA came from approximately 0.5 to 1 ug RNA primed by random hexamers. TCRdb reanalysed the immunoSEQ multiplex PCR reads using MiXCR and keeps one entry per CDR3 protein. Of over 100,000 distinct CDR3 sequences in the sample, around 90% were seen once. The chain couples TRBV7-3 to TRBJ1-1; the D is unclear. Sequencing was done on a sample of CD4+ T cells from PBMCs. The receptor's source is a human donor in good health. CDR3 DNA: TGTGCCAGCAGCTTAACCCCCAGTGGGACTGAAGCTTTCTTT. Translated: CASSLTPSGTEAFF.